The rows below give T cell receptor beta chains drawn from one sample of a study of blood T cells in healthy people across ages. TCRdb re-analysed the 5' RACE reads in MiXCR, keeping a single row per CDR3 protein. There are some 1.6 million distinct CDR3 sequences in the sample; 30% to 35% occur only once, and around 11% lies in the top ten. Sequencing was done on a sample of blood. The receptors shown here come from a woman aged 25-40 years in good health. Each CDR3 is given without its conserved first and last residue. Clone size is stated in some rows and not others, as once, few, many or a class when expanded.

SASDGGANYGYT,few,12,TRBV20-1,TRBJ1-2
ASSPVGGGGGEQF,-,13,TRBV3-1,TRBJ2-1
ASSSTPGPGNEQF,many,13,TRBV5-1,TRBJ2-1
ASSGRVPTDTQY,-,12,TRBV7-2,TRBJ2-3
SASIGTEQF,-,9,TRBV20-1,TRBJ2-1
SVQLAANTGELF,few,12,TRBV29-1,TRBJ2-2
ASSLGPGGPTSGGLF,-,15,TRBV5-1,TRBJ2-1
ASSPLVGRAGGGNEQY,-,16,TRBV4-2,TRBJ2-5
ASRPGTVNQQF,-,11,TRBV6-1,TRBJ2-1
ASSTYSGISYNEQF,few,14,TRBV12-3/TRBV12-4,TRBJ2-1
SVVGLAGEREQF,few,12,TRBV29-1,TRBJ2-1
ASSRWTGMNTEAF,few,13,TRBV9,TRBJ1-1
ASSDSIGTDTQY,-,12,TRBV6-1,TRBJ2-3
ASSQMAGGTGYGYT,few,14,TRBV4-1,TRBJ1-2